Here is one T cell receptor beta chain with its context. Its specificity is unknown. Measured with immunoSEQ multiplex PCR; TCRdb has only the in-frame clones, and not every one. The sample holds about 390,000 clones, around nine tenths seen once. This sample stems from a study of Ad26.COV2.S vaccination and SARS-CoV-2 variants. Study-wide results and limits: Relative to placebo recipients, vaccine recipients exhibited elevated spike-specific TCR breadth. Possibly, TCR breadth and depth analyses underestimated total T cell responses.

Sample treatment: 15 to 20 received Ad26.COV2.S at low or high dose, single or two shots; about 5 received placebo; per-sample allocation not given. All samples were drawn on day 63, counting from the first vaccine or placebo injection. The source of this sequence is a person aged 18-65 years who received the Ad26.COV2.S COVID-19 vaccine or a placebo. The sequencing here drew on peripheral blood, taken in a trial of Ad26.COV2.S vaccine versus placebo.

The CDR3 DNA reads as TGTGCCAGCAGCACTAGCGGGGGGATGGTTACCCAGTACTTC. Its protein product is CASSTSGGMVTQYF. The V gene is TRBV7-8, the J gene TRBJ2-5, with 12 positions matching TRBD2. V lost 5 bases and J lost 8; bases outside the gene matches: 6. The germline V gene has CDR1 SGHVS and CDR2 FQNEAQ. CDR3 length: 14 amino acids.